This TCR beta chain was recovered during a study of T cells in localized non-small cell lung cancer (TCRdb year 2020). For context, the study as a whole: The study examined T cell repertoires in a few hundred patients with early-stage NSCLC and compared tumors with uninvolved tumor-adjacent lungs. The cohort consisted of approximately 240 treatment-naive NSCLC patients whose localized lung tumors had been resected. The mean age of the NSCLC patients was roughly 70 years, with 120 to 150 men and about a hundred women.

At diagnosis, peripheral blood, uninvolved tumor-adjacent lung and tumor were collected and stored as a combination of fresh-frozen and FFPE material. Blood samples were analyzed as peripheral blood mononuclear cells for TCR repertoire profiling. TCR beta CDR3 regions were sequenced from DNA using the immunoSEQ Assay. Turning to the authors' computational methods: To compute T cell density, TCR beta template counts were normalized to usable DNA, which was estimated by amplifying housekeeping genes. Using the preseqR package, richness was estimated by extrapolating to 120,000 templates for tissue samples and 400,000 templates for PBMC samples. Clonality was defined as one minus Pielou's evenness. Differential abundance testing on productive amino-acid clonotypes, with a minimum total count of 5 and an alpha of 0.1, was used to identify tissue-enriched TCRs. The Jaccard Index and the Morisita Overlap Index were used to measure how much the repertoires overlapped between compartments. TCR beta CDR3s were clustered by GLIPH together with public tetramer-defined viral CDR3s, and at least three viral sequences plus V-gene enrichment were required for viral motifs. Here the immuneACCESS table is served through TCRdb, limited to in-frame sequences with V and J called. Missing clones are a known gap in these copies; in checked studies unresolved V genes cover under half, and the rest lacks a known reason. The V and J calls and clone size are taken from that table; D and trimming were inferred from the DNA. The sample table lists 30,000 or so clones, approximately 91% of them with a count of one. Under 5.5% of the sample comes from the top ten.

General study outcomes and caveats: Since the design was exploratory, TCR variables were selected using unadjusted p-values with no false-discovery rate correction. Because multi-region sequencing of the tumors was not done, intratumor heterogeneity could not be ruled out. The highest T cell clonality was observed in uninvolved tumor-adjacent lung, where clonality exceeded that of tumor, suggesting that antigenic responses were more focused in uninvolved tumor-adjacent lung. Of the top 100 tumor clones, a median of roughly 60 were detected in paired uninvolved adjacent lung; 28 were also among that lung's top 100. Higher blood T cell density associated with longer overall survival, while higher adjacent-lung clonality associated with shorter survival.

The CDR3 holds 13 amino acids from the cysteine to the phenylalanine. Only the CDR3 DNA is retained, 39 bases long and in frame from the first base. Per the germline V gene, MNHEY is the CDR1 and SVGAGI is the CDR2. The germline ends are 14 bases apart after V is trimmed by 6 bases and J by 11 bases. About this clone: Its antigen target is currently unknown. Base qualities were left out, and no much larger clone turns up one base away.

This chain joins TRBV6-5 to TRBJ1-6, with the D gene too uncertain to name. This TCR derives from a woman aged 35 to 75 with stage III lung adenocarcinoma. The input for sequencing was peripheral blood mononuclear cells, taken before any cancer treatment. The DNA is TGTGCCAGCAGCCCAATTGGGGAGGCACCCCTCCACTTT. It is translated as CASSPIGEAPLHF.